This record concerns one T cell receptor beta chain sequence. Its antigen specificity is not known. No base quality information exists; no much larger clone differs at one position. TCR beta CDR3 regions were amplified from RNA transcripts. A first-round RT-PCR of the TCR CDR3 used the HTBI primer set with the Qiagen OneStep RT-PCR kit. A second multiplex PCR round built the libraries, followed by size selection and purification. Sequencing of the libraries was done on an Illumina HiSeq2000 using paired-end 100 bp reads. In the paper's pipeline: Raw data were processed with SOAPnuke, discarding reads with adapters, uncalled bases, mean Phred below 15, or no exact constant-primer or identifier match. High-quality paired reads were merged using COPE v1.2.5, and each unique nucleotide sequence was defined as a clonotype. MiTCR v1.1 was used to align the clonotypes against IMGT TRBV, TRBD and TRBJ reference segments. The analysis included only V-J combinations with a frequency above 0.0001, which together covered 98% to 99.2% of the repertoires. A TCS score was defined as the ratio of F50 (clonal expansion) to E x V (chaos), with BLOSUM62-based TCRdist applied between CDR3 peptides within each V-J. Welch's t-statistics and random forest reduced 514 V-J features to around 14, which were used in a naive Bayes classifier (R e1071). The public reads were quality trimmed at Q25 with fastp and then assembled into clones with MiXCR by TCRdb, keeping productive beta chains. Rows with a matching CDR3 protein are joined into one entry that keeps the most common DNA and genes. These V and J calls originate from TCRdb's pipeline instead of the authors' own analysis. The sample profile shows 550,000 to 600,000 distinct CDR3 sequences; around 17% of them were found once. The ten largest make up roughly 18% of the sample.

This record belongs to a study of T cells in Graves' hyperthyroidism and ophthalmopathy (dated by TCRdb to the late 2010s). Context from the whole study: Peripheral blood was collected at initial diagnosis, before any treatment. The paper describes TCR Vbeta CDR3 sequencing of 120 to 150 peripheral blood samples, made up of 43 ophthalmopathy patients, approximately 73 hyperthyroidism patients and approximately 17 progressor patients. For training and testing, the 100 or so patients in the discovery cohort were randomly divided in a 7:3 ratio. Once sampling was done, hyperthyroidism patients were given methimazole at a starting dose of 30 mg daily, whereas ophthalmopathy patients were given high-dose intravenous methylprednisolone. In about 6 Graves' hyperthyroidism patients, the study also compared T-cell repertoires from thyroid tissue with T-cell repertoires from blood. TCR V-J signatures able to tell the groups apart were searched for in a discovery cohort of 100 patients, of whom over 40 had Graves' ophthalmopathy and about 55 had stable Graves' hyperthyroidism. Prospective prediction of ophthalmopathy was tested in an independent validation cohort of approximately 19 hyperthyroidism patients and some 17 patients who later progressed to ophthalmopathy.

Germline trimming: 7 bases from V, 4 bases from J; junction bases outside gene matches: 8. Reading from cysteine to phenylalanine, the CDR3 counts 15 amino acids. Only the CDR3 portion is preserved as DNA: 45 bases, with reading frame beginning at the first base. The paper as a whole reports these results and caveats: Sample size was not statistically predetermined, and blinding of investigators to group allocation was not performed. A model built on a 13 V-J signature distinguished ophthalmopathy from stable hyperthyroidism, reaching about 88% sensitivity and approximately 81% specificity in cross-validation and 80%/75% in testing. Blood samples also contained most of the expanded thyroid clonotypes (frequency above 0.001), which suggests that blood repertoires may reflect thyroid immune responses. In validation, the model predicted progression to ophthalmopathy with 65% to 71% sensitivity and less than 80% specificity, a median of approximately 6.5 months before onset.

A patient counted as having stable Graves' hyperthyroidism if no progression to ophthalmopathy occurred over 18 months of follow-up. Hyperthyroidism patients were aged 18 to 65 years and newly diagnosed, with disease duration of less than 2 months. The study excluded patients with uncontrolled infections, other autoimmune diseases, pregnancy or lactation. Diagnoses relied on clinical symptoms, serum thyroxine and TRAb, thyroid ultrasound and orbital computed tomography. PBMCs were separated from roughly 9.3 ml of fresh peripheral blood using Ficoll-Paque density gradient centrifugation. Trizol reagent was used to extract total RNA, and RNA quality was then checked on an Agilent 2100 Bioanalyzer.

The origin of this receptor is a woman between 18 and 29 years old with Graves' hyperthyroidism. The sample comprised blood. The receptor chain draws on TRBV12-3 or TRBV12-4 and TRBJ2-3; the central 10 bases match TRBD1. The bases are TGTGCCAGCACCCGGACAGGGGGAATTTCAGATACGCAGTATTTT. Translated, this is CASTRTGGISDTQYF.